Presented here are 10 T cell receptor beta chains from one specimen sequenced in a study of cytomegalovirus exposure and HLA in healthy donors (dated by TCRdb to 2016 to 2017). The library was generated by the immunoSEQ multiplex PCR assay. TCRdb holds this immuneACCESS table with in-frame rearrangements only. Some clones are missing; in checked studies, unresolved V genes explain under half, and the rest has no known cause. The sample has roughly 110,000 clones on record, about 87% of them singletons. The top ten clonotypes cover less than 2% of the sample. Sequencing was performed on PBMCs. These receptors all stem from a woman aged 18-29 years in good health and CMV-seropositive.

V is TRBV4-3 and J is TRBJ2-4; D may be TRBD1 (6 bases). V was clipped by 3 bases and J by 0 bases, with 9 bases between them. Germline-derived CDR1 and CDR2 are LGHNA and YSLEER. The CDR3 covers 15 residues. The CDR3 DNA sequence: TGCGCCAGCAGCCAGGACAGTCAAGCCAAAAACATTCAGTACTTC. It encodes CASSQDSQAKNIQYF.

This chain joins TRBV11-3 and TRBJ1-4, with D perhaps TRBD1 (6 bases). V was pared by 4 bases and J by 7 bases, with 13 bases between. The CDR3 runs to 14 residues. The germline gives CDR1 SGHNT, CDR2 YENEEA. CDR3 protein: CASSYGTQAEKLFF. CDR3 coding DNA: TGTGCCAGCAGCTATGGGACACAGGCTGAAAAACTGTTTTTT. Combining the CDR3 with reference TRBV11-3 and TRBJ1-4 gives the whole variable domain EAGVVQSPRYKIIEKKQPVAFWCNPISGHNTLYWYLQNLGQGPELLIRYENEEAVDDSQLPKDRFSAERLKGVDSTLKIQPAELGDSAVYLCASSYGTQAEKLFFGSGTQLSVL.

J is TRBJ1-2 and V is TRBV19; D remains unclear. Germline values: CDR1 LNHDA, CDR2 SQIVND (reference sequence). This CDR3 spans 14 amino acids. Trimming stripped 8 bases from V and 7 bases from J, with 20 bases between. CDR3 sequence reads: CASSVIAHNGGYTF. DNA for the CDR3: TGTGCCAGTTCGGTAATAGCCCATAACGGTGGCTACACCTTC.

V is TRBV6-6 and J is TRBJ1-2, with D tentatively TRBD1 (6 bases). The CDR3 length is 11 residues. Per the germline V gene, CDR1 is MNHNY and CDR2 is SVGAGI (reference sequence). The CDR3 region is CASRGAGGYTF. The DNA for the CDR3 is TGTGCTTCTCGGGGGGCTGGGGGCTACACCTTC.

The CDR3 coding sequence is TGTGCCAGCAGCTCTGACAGTTGGGGCGAGCAGTACGTC. Translated, it gives CASSSDSWGEQYV. The V and J genes are TRBV7-8 and TRBJ2-7; a possible D gene is TRBD1 (5 bases). This CDR3 contains 13 residues. The germline CDR1 and CDR2 sequences are SGHVS and FQNEAQ. V lost 4 bases and J 6 bases, leaving 13 bases between the germline ends.

This chain uses TRBV28 with TRBJ1-2; TRBD1 might be the D (5 bases). From germline, CDR1 is MDHEN and CDR2 SYDVKM. The CDR3 spans 12 residues. V was trimmed by 5 bases and J by 3 bases, leaving 7 bases between them. CDR3 nucleotide sequence: TGTGCCAGCAGTACAGGAGACTATGGCTACACCTTC. Its translation is CASSTGDYGYTF.

This chain connects TRBV6-5 to TRBJ2-1; 7 nucleotides match TRBD2. Germline CDR1 MNHEY, CDR2 SVGAGI. The V and J ends lost 6 bases and 4 bases, in that order; junction bases with no gene match: 3. The length of the CDR3 is 13 residues. In DNA, the CDR3 is TGTGCCAGCAGACGGGACTATTACAATGAGCAGTTCTTC. This codes for CASRRDYYNEQFF.

The chain recombines TRBV28 with TRBJ1-1; a weak D match, TRBD1 (5 bases). The V gene lost 2 bases and the J gene lost 5 bases, with 15 bases spanning the gap. Looked up from germline, CDR1 is MDHEN and CDR2 is SYDVKM. The CDR3 has 15 residues. The DNA of the CDR3 is TGTGCCAGCAGTTTACTTAAGGGGCGCGGAACTGAAGCTTTCTTT. Translated, it gives CASSLLKGRGTEAFF. Complete variable domain (other parts from reference TRBV28 and TRBJ1-1): DVKVTQSSRYLVKRTGEKVFLECVQDMDHENMFWYRQDPGLGLRLIYFSYDVKMKEKGDIPEGYSVSREKKERFSLILESASTNQTSMYLCASSLLKGRGTEAFFGQGTRLTVV.

The CDR3 sequence is CASSPGQGAYTGELFF. The CDR3 bases are TGTGCCAGCAGCCCTGGACAGGGGGCATACACCGGGGAGCTGTTTTTT. The chain joins TRBV5-8 to TRBJ2-2; 11 bases are a match to TRBD1. The CDR3 consists of 16 residues. CDR1 SGHTS and CDR2 YDEGEE come from the germline V gene. After removal of 4 bases from V and 3 bases from J, the junction contained 5 bases not matched to a gene.

The chain has TRBV25-1 and TRBJ2-3; TRBD2 aligns across 14 bases. Per the germline V gene, CDR1 is MGHDK and CDR2 is SYGVNS. This CDR3 contains 18 residues. V dropped 0 bases and J dropped 4; count of bases not matched to a gene: 6. CDR3 nucleotide sequence: TGTGCCAGCAGTGAATATGCCGGGACTAGCGGGGGCGCAGATACGCAGTATTTT. This codes for CASSEYAGTSGGADTQYF.